These 13 T cell receptor beta chains were sequenced from one sample in a study of sequential checkpoint blockade in melanoma. Treatment specified: randomized to nivolumab then ipilimumab (arm A) or the reverse (arm B). Data came from immunoSEQ multiplex PCR; TCRdb stores just in-frame clones and leaves some out. This table holds about 5,000 clones, over 65% found once. The source was CD8+ T cells sorted from blood (inferred from file names), collected from a patient given nivolumab and ipilimumab in sequence. The receptors derive from a human donor with melanoma.

V usage is TRBV12-5 and J usage is TRBJ2-7; TRBD2 might be the D (7 bases). CDR1 and CDR2 (germline): LGHNT, FRNRAP. Trimming cost V 6 bases and J 1 base, with 13 bases left between them. This CDR3 is 14 amino acids long. CDR3 sequence (DNA): TGTGCTAGTGGGGGGGGGCAGTTATCCTACGAGCAGTACTTC. Protein product: CASGGGQLSYEQYF.

This chain connects TRBV5-8 to TRBJ2-3, with 9 bases matching TRBD1. After removal of 4 bases from V and 4 bases from J, the junction contained 10 bases not matched to a gene. Germline V gene sequence: CDR1 SGHTS, CDR2 YDEGEE. CDR3 size: 16 residues. The CDR3 sequence is CASSPGTGRVADTQYF. In nucleotides, the CDR3 is TGTGCCAGCAGCCCCGGGACAGGGAGAGTAGCAGATACGCAGTATTTT. Full variable domain (outside the CDR3, taken from reference TRBV5-8 and TRBJ2-3): EAGVTQSPTHLIKTRGQQATLRCSPISGHTSVYWYQQALGLGLQFLLWYDEGEERNRGNFPPRFSGRQFPNYSSELNVNALELEDSALYLCASSPGTGRVADTQYFGPGTRLTVL.

The V call is TRBV5-1, the J call TRBJ2-1; possible D gene TRBD1, 5 bases. The CDR3 runs to 14 residues. Trimming pared 3 bases from V and 6 bases from J, leaving 13 bases between. Germline values: CDR1 SGHRS, CDR2 YFSETQ. In nucleotides, the CDR3 is TGCGCCAGCAGCTGGAGCCAGGGTAGCAATGAGCAGTTCTTC. Protein product: CASSWSQGSNEQFF. Filled out from reference TRBV5-1 and TRBJ2-1, the complete variable domain reads KAGVTQTPRYLIKTRGQQVTLSCSPISGHRSVSWYQQTPGQGLQFLFEYFSETQRNKGNFPGRFSGRQFSNSRSEMNVSTLELGDSALYLCASSWSQGSNEQFFGPGTRLTVL.

This chain joins TRBV18 and TRBJ2-1; 13 positions match TRBD2. CDR1 and CDR2 from the germline V gene are KGHSH and LQKENI. The CDR3 length is 17 residues. After removal of 4 bases from V and 7 bases from J, the junction contained 10 bases not matched to a gene. CDR3 in amino acids: CASSRIEGLAGLNEQFF. The CDR3 region has the DNA TGTGCCAGCTCACGGATAGAGGGACTAGCGGGGTTAAATGAGCAGTTCTTC.

As for this clone: A junction boundary mismatches the germline segment, possibly from a read error. V and J are TRBV4-1 and TRBJ2-1; D might be TRBD1 (6 bases). The CDR3 extends over 18 amino acids. Per germline, CDR1 MGHRA and CDR2 YSYEKL. The CDR3 coding sequence is TGCGCCAGCAGCCTTATGGACAGCCTAAGGGACATCTACAGTGAGCAGTTCTTC. Its protein is CASSLMDSLRDIYSEQFF.

This chain links TRBV5-1 with TRBJ2-2; possible D gene TRBD2, 5 bases. This CDR3 is built from 14 residues. Germline V gives CDR1 SGHRS, CDR2 YFSETQ. With 3 bases removed from V and 2 bases from J, the gap between germline ends came to 8 bases. The CDR3 DNA is TGCGCCAGCAGCTCCAGCGGAAACACCGGGGAGCTGTTTTTT. It translates to CASSSSGNTGELFF.

The chain employs TRBV2 and TRBJ2-1; TRBD2 aligns across 14 bases. The CDR3 has 17 amino acids. The V and J ends lost 11 bases and 0 bases, in that order; junction bases with no gene match: 9. Germline V lookup: CDR1 SNHLY, CDR2 FYNNEI. In DNA form, the CDR3 reads TGTGCCCGAGAATGGACTAGCGGGGGGAGCTCCTACAATGAGCAGTTCTTC. This encodes CAREWTSGGSSYNEQFF.

Here the CDR3 reads CASSGPDRANTEAFF. CDR3 coding DNA: TGTGCCAGCAGTGGACCCGACAGGGCGAACACTGAAGCTTTCTTT. This sequence joins TRBV6-5 and TRBJ1-1; TRBD1 aligns across 7 bases. Germline CDR1 reads MNHEY; CDR2 reads SVGAGI. There are 15 residues in the CDR3. V lost 5 bases and J lost 1; bases outside the gene matches: 7.

This chain joins TRBV6-1 and TRBJ1-3, with D possibly TRBD1 on 5 matching bases. The CDR3 has 14 amino acids. V was clipped by 5 bases and J by 8 bases, with 16 bases between them. Germline V lookup: CDR1 MNHNS, CDR2 SASEGT. The CDR3 region has the DNA TGTGCCAGCAGTCCCCGCCAGGGAAGTGACACCATATATTTT. It yields the protein CASSPRQGSDTIYF.

This sequence joins TRBV5-1 and TRBJ2-3, with D tentatively TRBD1 (6 bases). CDR1 and CDR2 (germline): SGHRS, YFSETQ. This CDR3 has 15 residues. Deletions cut 1 base from V and 2 bases from J, with 11 bases between. CDR3 in amino acids: CASSLRDTYTDTQYF. Here the CDR3 DNA reads TGCGCCAGCAGCTTGCGGGACACCTACACAGATACGCAGTATTTT.

This clone has more than one count but fewer than ten. The gene calls are TRBV7-9 and TRBJ2-1; maybe TRBD2 (5 bases). The CDR3 totals 16 residues. The V end lost 3 bases, the J end lost 4 bases, and 16 bases lay between the germline ends. CDR1 is SEHNR, CDR2 FQNEAQ, per germline (reference sequence). The DNA of the CDR3 is TGTGCCAGCAGCTTCCTTCCCGGGGAGCCATACAATGAGCAGTTCTTC. Translated, it gives CASSFLPGEPYNEQFF.

This chain links TRBV9 with TRBJ1-5, with a weak D call TRBD1 (6 bases). This CDR3 spans 13 amino acids. Germline values: CDR1 SGDLS, CDR2 YYNGEE. V lost 7 bases, J lost 7 bases, and 15 bases lay in between. CDR3 in DNA: TGTGCCAGCGACAGACAGGTCGGGCAGCCCCAGCATTTT. Encoded protein: CASDRQVGQPQHF.

The CDR3 coding sequence is TGTGCCAGCAGTTTTACAGGTTACGAGCAGTACTTC. It translates to CASSFTGYEQYF. V gene TRBV28 combines with J gene TRBJ2-7, with D perhaps matching TRBD1 (5 bases). Germline CDR1 is MDHEN and CDR2 is SYDVKM. V dropped 3 bases and J dropped 4 bases, with 7 bases sitting between them. CDR3 length equals 12 residues.